Listed below are T cell receptor beta chains from one sample, sequenced in a study of early T cells in non-severe SARS-CoV-2 infection. TCRdb processed the 5' RACE reads anew with MiXCR; each CDR3 protein has one entry. This sample yields roughly 100,000 distinct CDR3 sequences, of which 10% to 15% are seen a single time; roughly 6.2% belongs to the top ten. Material for sequencing was whole blood. The receptors derive from an adult who was a healthcare worker with PCR-confirmed SARS-CoV-2 infection or an uninfected control (not recorded which). The CDR3 runs from the conserved cysteine through the conserved F or W. A D gene is named only where the DNA matches it firmly. Clone size, where shown, is once, few, many, or a class for clones that have expanded.

j_call,d_call,cdr3_length,v_call,clone_size,cdr3_nt,cdr3_aa
TRBJ2-2,-,12,TRBV12-3/TRBV12-4,-,TGTGCCAGCAGCCTTAGCGCCGGGGAGCTGTTTTTT,CASSLSAGELFF
TRBJ2-1,-,17,TRBV9,many,TGTGCCAGCAGCCCTCACCCGAGTGGAGGCGGAAGGGGTGAGCAGTTCTTC,CASSPHPSGGGRGEQFF
TRBJ2-3,-,15,TRBV12-3/TRBV12-4,-,TGTGCCAGCAGTTTGGCCCCGAATCTACCGAATACGCAGTATTTT,CASSLAPNLPNTQYF
TRBJ2-1,-,16,TRBV5-1,-,TGCGCCAGCAGCTTGGCGGGGCTGAGCTCCTACAATGAGCAGTTCTTC,CASSLAGLSSYNEQFF
TRBJ2-3,-,12,TRBV20-1,-,TGCAGTTCCCGGGACGCCACAGATACGCAGTATTTT,CSSRDATDTQYF
TRBJ1-3,-,17,TRBV20-1,many,TGCAGTGCTAGAGCCCCCGGCGGGGGACGCTCTGGAAACACCATATATTTT,CSARAPGGGRSGNTIYF
TRBJ2-2,TRBD2,15,TRBV7-3,many,TGTGCCAGCAGCCTTAGCGGGGCGAACACCGGGGAGCTGTTTTTT,CASSLSGANTGELFF
TRBJ2-2,-,14,TRBV7-2,few,TGTGCCAGCAGCTCCGGGACTTACACCGGGGAGCTGTTTTTT,CASSSGTYTGELFF
TRBJ2-1,-,14,TRBV11-2,many,TGTGCCAGCAGCTTACAGGGGCCCGACAATGAGCAGTTCTTC,CASSLQGPDNEQFF
TRBJ2-5,TRBD2,16,TRBV10-1,few,TGCGCCAGCAGTGAGTCTTCCAGCGGGAGGCATGAGACCCAGTACTTC,CASSESSSGRHETQYF
TRBJ2-1,TRBD2,16,TRBV5-1,many,TGCGCCAGCAGCTTCCGAGGACTAGCGGACTACAATGAGCAGTTCTTC,CASSFRGLADYNEQFF
TRBJ1-2,TRBD1,14,TRBV28,few,TGTGCCAGCAGTCTCTTGACAGGGGGGACTGGCTACACCTTC,CASSLLTGGTGYTF
TRBJ2-7,TRBD1,14,TRBV19,-,TGTGCCAGTAGTACCGGGACAGGGGCCCACGAGCAGTACTTC,CASSTGTGAHEQYF
TRBJ2-1,-,15,TRBV12-3/TRBV12-4,many,TGTGCCAGCAGTTTCAGCGGAGGGGGGTACAATGAGCAGTTCTTC,CASSFSGGGYNEQFF
TRBJ1-1,-,14,TRBV15,many,TGTGCCACCAGCAGAGATCGAGGGCTGGCTGAAGCTTTCTTT,CATSRDRGLAEAFF
TRBJ2-1,TRBD2,14,TRBV30,many,TGTGCCTGGAGTTACTTCGGACTAGCCAGTGAGCAGTTCTTC,CAWSYFGLASEQFF
TRBJ2-6,-,16,TRBV20-1,-,TGCAGTGCTAGTACAGGTAGCCTCTCTGGGGCCAACGTCCTGACTTTC,CSASTGSLSGANVLTF
TRBJ2-7,-,14,TRBV20-1,few,TGCAGTGCTCGATTTGGGGGGGCGGAGGTCGAGCAGTACTTC,CSARFGGAEVEQYF
TRBJ2-1,TRBD2,14,TRBV11-2,-,TGTGCCAGCAGCCCGCTGGCGCGGGAGCGAGAGCAGTTCTTC,CASSPLAREREQFF
TRBJ2-5,-,18,TRBV6-6,many,TGTGCCAGCAGCAGGGGTACCATTGAGGAGGGGGTGCAAGAGACCCAGTACTTC,CASSRGTIEEGVQETQYF
TRBJ2-7,-,14,TRBV29-1,-,TGCAGCGTTGAAGATTTGCTAGCGCGAGGGTCTCGGTACTTC,CSVEDLLARGSRYF
TRBJ1-1,TRBD1,16,TRBV20-1,-,TGCAGTGCTAGAGCCACCCAAGACAGGGGCGGGACTGAAGCTTTCTTT,CSARATQDRGGTEAFF
TRBJ2-3,-,14,TRBV25-1,many,TGTGCCAGCAGTGAGGGGGGGGGCGCAGATACGCAGTATTTT,CASSEGGGADTQYF
TRBJ2-1,TRBD1,14,TRBV2,-,TGTGCCAGCACCAAACAGGGGCGCCACAATGAGCAGTTCTTC,CASTKQGRHNEQFF
TRBJ1-1,-,13,TRBV7-9,-,TGTGCCAGCAGCACCAAAGGAAACACTGAAGCTTTCTTT,CASSTKGNTEAFF
TRBJ2-3,TRBD2,16,TRBV7-2,-,TGTGCCAGCAGCATCAGGACTAGCGGGGGGACAGATACGCAGTATTTT,CASSIRTSGGTDTQYF
TRBJ2-3,TRBD2,14,TRBV5-5,many,TGTGCCAGCAGTCCGGGACTAGTCACAGATACGCAGTATTTT,CASSPGLVTDTQYF
TRBJ2-7,-,15,TRBV4-1,few,TGCGCCAGCAGCCATCAGACAGGAAGGTCCTACGAGCAGTACTTC,CASSHQTGRSYEQYF
TRBJ2-7,-,14,TRBV6-6,-,TGTGCCAGCAGCGAACAGGGACCCTCGGGCAAGCAGTACTTC,CASSEQGPSGKQYF
TRBJ1-3,-,15,TRBV12-2,many,TGTGCAAGTCGCTTAGCTTGGCAGGGGCGAAACACCATATATTTT,CASRLAWQGRNTIYF
TRBJ2-7,TRBD2,15,TRBV5-1,many,TGCGCCAGCAGCCTAGGGACTAGCGGGAGCTACGAGCAGTACTTC,CASSLGTSGSYEQYF
TRBJ2-1,-,14,TRBV29-1,-,TGCAGCGTTGCTGCAGGCCCTTCCTACAATGAGCAGTTCTTC,CSVAAGPSYNEQFF
TRBJ2-2,-,17,TRBV3-1,few,TGTGCCAGCAGCCCAAACCCACTAGTTGGGCATACCGGGGAGCTGTTTTTT,CASSPNPLVGHTGELFF
TRBJ1-2,-,18,TRBV27,-,TGTGCCAGCAGTTTGAACTGGCAGGGTCCCAATCTAGGCTATGGCTACACCTTC,CASSLNWQGPNLGYGYTF
TRBJ2-3,-,14,TRBV5-6,-,TGTGCCAGCAGCCCAGGACAGGCCCGGGAGACGCAGTATTTT,CASSPGQARETQYF
TRBJ2-3,-,15,TRBV5-4,-,TGTGCCAGCAGCTTGGAGAGTATCGGCACAGATACGCAGTATTTT,CASSLESIGTDTQYF
TRBJ1-5,TRBD1,16,TRBV28,many,TGTGCCAGCAGTTTCCTCTCGGACAGGGGAGGTGGGCCCCAGCATTTT,CASSFLSDRGGGPQHF
TRBJ2-7,-,14,TRBV14,few,TGTGCCAGCAGCCACTTGGAACGGGAGTACGAGCAGTACTTC,CASSHLEREYEQYF
TRBJ1-6,-,17,TRBV10-3,-,TGTGCCACGAACGGGGCCGGGACATTCAACTATAATTCACCCCTCCACTTT,CATNGAGTFNYNSPLHF
TRBJ2-3,TRBD2,19,TRBV12-3/TRBV12-4,-,TGTGCCAGCAGTTTAAGGCCCCCGACTAGCGGGATAGATACAGATACGCAGTATTTT,CASSLRPPTSGIDTDTQYF
TRBJ2-7,-,12,TRBV28,many,TGTGCCAGCACGGGGAGCTCCTACGAGCAGTACTTC,CASTGSSYEQYF
TRBJ1-1,-,13,TRBV9,-,TGTGCCAGCAGCGGTGGCGCGAACACTGAAGCTTTCTTT,CASSGGANTEAFF
TRBJ1-1,-,14,TRBV28,-,TGTGCCAGCAGTTTGGCCTATGGGAACACTGAAGCTTTCTTT,CASSLAYGNTEAFF
TRBJ2-7,-,14,TRBV12-3/TRBV12-4,few,TGTGCCAGCAGTCCCCTAATGGGCCTCTACGAGCAGTACTTC,CASSPLMGLYEQYF
TRBJ2-1,TRBD2,13,TRBV20-1,-,TGCAGTGCTGGGGGGACTAGCGTGCATGAGCAGTTCTTC,CSAGGTSVHEQFF
TRBJ1-1,-,15,TRBV4-1,few,TGCGCCAGCAGCCAACAGGGCCGGCGGGGCACTGAAGCTTTCTTT,CASSQQGRRGTEAFF
TRBJ2-5,TRBD2,17,TRBV9,few,TGTGCCAGCAGCGTCAACACACTAGCGGGAGGTGGAGGGACCCAGTACTTC,CASSVNTLAGGGGTQYF
TRBJ2-1,TRBD1,14,TRBV28,many,TGTGCCAGCATAGGACAGGGTCCCTACAATGAGCAGTTCTTC,CASIGQGPYNEQFF
TRBJ2-5,-,12,TRBV29-1,few,TGCAGCGCCGGTTCGGTTGGGGAGACCCAGTACTTC,CSAGSVGETQYF
TRBJ2-7,-,14,TRBV28,few,TGTGCCAGCAGACTTTCCTGGGGGTACTACGAGCAGTACTTC,CASRLSWGYYEQYF
TRBJ2-3,-,15,TRBV7-9,many,TGTGCCAGCAGCTTAAGAGCAGGCCTCACAGATACGCAGTATTTT,CASSLRAGLTDTQYF